This record looks at one TCR beta chain sequence and its context. Its cognate antigen is unknown. Listed TCR primers and previously described methods were used for bulk TCR libraries. TCRdb fed the PCR reads into MiXCR, producing one record per CDR3 protein. Of 85,000 to 95,000 distinct CDR3 sequences listed, about 20% were seen once; the top ten hold about 0.85%. The data were obtained in a study of molecular identifiers for immune sequencing clone quantification. Overall study: Replicate runs used RNA from roughly 18,000 or 92,000 naive CD8 cells, which was split five ways into aliquots, and four of those aliquots were then sequenced. Regarding the study as a whole: The study found clones above 20 RNA copies held over 98% of effector molecules and under 1% in naive cells.

This CDR3 contains 16 residues. Germline V gives CDR1 LNHDA, CDR2 SQIVND (reference sequence). The V gene end was trimmed by 5 bases and the J gene end by 4 bases; junction bases not matched to a gene: 12. The TCR sequence derives from a human donor in good health. Some libraries in this study had Jurkat cell RNA spiked in. The sample taken for sequencing was naive CD8+ T cells from blood, with Jurkat cell RNA spiked in. Regarding subset: FACS-sorted CD8+CD4-CCR7+CD45RA+ naive T cells. The chain combines TRBV19 with TRBJ2-7, with 9 bases aligning to TRBD1. The DNA for the CDR3 is TGTGCCAGTAGTGGGGGCACCGGGACAGGGTTGTACGAGCAGTACTTC. Its translation is CASSGGTGTGLYEQYF.